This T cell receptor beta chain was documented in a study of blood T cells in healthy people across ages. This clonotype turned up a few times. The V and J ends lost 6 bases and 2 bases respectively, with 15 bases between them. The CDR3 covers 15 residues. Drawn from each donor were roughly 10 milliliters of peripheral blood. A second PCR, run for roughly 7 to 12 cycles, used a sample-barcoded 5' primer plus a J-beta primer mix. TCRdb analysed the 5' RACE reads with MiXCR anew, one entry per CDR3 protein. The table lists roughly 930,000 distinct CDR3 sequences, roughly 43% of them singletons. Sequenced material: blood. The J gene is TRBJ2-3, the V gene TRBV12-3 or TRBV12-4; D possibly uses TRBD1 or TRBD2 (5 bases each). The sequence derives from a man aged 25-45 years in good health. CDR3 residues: CASRRDVGFTDTQYF. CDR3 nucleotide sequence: TGTGCCAGCAGACGGGACGTTGGATTCACAGATACGCAGTATTTT.